This T cell receptor (beta chain) was identified in a study of T cells in Graves' hyperthyroidism and ophthalmopathy. There were TCR beta CDR3 regions amplified from RNA transcripts. Researchers ran a first-round RT-PCR on the TCR CDR3 using the HTBI primer set. TCRdb called the multiplex PCR reads again in MiXCR, with one record for every CDR3 protein. Of approximately 590,000 distinct CDR3 sequences in the sample, roughly 14% were seen once. Patients were aged 18 to 65, had disease duration under 2 months, and had newly diagnosed hyperthyroidism. Exclusion of a patient resulted from uncontrolled infection, other autoimmune disease, pregnancy or lactation. Source material for PBMCs was around 10 ml fresh peripheral blood. V was shortened by 0 bases and J by 6 bases, with 17 bases between the two germline ends. CDR3 length equals 15 residues. CDR1 and CDR2 from the germline V gene are DFQATT and SNEGSKA (reference sequence).

The rearrangement uses TRBV20-1 and TRBJ1-2, with no clear D. Material for sequencing was blood. This clonotype was sampled from a woman aged 30 to 39 with Graves' hyperthyroidism. CDR3 amino acids: CSARDGSRASDGYTF. The CDR3 DNA sequence: TGCAGTGCTAGAGATGGTTCTCGGGCCTCGGATGGCTACACCTTC.